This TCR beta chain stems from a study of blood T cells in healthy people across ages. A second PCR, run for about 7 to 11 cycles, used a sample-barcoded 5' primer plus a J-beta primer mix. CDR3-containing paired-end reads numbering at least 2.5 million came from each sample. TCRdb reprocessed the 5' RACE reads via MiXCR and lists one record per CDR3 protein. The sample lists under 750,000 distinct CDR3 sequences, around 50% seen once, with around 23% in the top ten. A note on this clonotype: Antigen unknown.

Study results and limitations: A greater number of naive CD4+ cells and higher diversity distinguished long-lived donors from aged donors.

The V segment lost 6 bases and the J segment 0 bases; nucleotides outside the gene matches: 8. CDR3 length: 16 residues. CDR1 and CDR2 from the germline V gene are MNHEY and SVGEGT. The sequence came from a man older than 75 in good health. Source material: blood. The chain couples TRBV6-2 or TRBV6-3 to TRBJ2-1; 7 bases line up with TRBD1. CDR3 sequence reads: CASRRDRVSSYNEQFF. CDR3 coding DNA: TGTGCCAGCAGGAGAGACAGGGTTAGCTCCTACAATGAGCAGTTCTTC.